Described below is a single TCR beta chain sequence and its context. The CDR3 is 16 amino acids. Per germline, CDR1 SQVTM and CDR2 ANQGSEA. V was pared by 1 base and J by 0 bases, with 9 bases of the junction left unmatched. CD8+ and CD4+ T cells were negatively isolated; TEMRA cells were FACS-enriched. This sample is drawn from a study of CD8 T cells in Susac syndrome. With random hexamers, 0.5 to 1 ug RNA was reverse transcribed. TCRdb passed the immunoSEQ multiplex PCR reads through MiXCR, listing each CDR3 protein once. The profile shows a few hundred thousand distinct CDR3 sequences, 75% to 90% of them singletons.

Sample: CD8+ T cells from PBMCs. The sequence derives from a human donor with multiple sclerosis. V usage is TRBV29-1 and J usage is TRBJ2-7; TRBD2 matches 7 bases. CDR3 loop: CSVEAPGTTYSYEQYF. DNA of the CDR3: TGCAGCGTTGAAGCCCCGGGGACTACCTACTCCTACGAGCAGTACTTC.